This is a list of T cell receptor beta chains from one sample in a study of CD8 T cells in Susac syndrome. TCRdb reanalysed the immunoSEQ multiplex PCR reads using MiXCR and keeps one entry per CDR3 protein. The sample shows 100,000 to 150,000 distinct CDR3 sequences, over 90% of them seen only once. The sequencing input was CD8+ T cells from PBMCs. These receptor sequences come from a human donor with multiple sclerosis. Each CDR3 is given with its conserved first and last residue. Each record gives: J gene, clone size, V gene, D gene, CDR3 protein, CDR3 DNA. The D gene is left open where the match is weak. The size of a clone is reported for some rows only, either as once, few or many, or as a class for expanded clones.

j_gene: TRBJ2-1
abundance: NA
v_gene: TRBV5-1
d_gene: NA
CDR3aa: CASSPSHRGPGNEQFF
CDR3nt: TGCGCCAGCAGCCCCAGCCACCGGGGACCAGGGAATGAGCAGTTCTTC

j_gene: TRBJ2-3
abundance: NA
v_gene: TRBV9
d_gene: NA
CDR3aa: CASSVVGSVATGTDTQYF
CDR3nt: TGTGCCAGCAGCGTAGTGGGGAGTGTAGCAACCGGCACAGATACGCAGTATTTT

j_gene: TRBJ1-2
abundance: NA
v_gene: TRBV7-9
d_gene: NA
CDR3aa: CASSLGNDGYTF
CDR3nt: TGTGCCAGCAGCTTAGGAAATGATGGCTACACCTTC

j_gene: TRBJ2-7
abundance: NA
v_gene: TRBV6-2/TRBV6-3
d_gene: NA
CDR3aa: CASSYSGYSYEQYF
CDR3nt: TGTGCCAGCAGTTACTCTGGGTATTCCTACGAGCAGTACTTC

j_gene: TRBJ2-7
abundance: NA
v_gene: TRBV4-1
d_gene: NA
CDR3aa: CASSPGAAGYEQYF
CDR3nt: TGCGCCAGCAGCCCCGGGGCGGCGGGCTACGAGCAGTACTTC

j_gene: TRBJ1-5
abundance: NA
v_gene: TRBV5-1
d_gene: NA
CDR3aa: CARARRNQPQHF
CDR3nt: TGCGCCAGAGCGCGGCGAAATCAGCCCCAGCATTTT

j_gene: TRBJ2-2
abundance: NA
v_gene: TRBV19
d_gene: TRBD2
CDR3aa: CASKTSGRPNTGELFF
CDR3nt: TGTGCCAGTAAGACTAGCGGGAGGCCGAACACCGGGGAGCTGTTTTTT

j_gene: TRBJ1-1
abundance: NA
v_gene: TRBV11-2
d_gene: TRBD1
CDR3aa: CASSLDPQNTDRDPEAFF
CDR3nt: TGTGCCAGCAGCTTAGACCCCCAGAATACCGACAGGGACCCTGAAGCTTTCTTT

j_gene: TRBJ2-3
abundance: NA
v_gene: TRBV7-6
d_gene: TRBD2
CDR3aa: CASSLKELAGGLGTQYF
CDR3nt: TGTGCCAGCAGCTTAAAGGAGCTAGCGGGGGGTCTGGGTACGCAGTATTTT

j_gene: TRBJ1-6
abundance: once
v_gene: TRBV5-1
d_gene: TRBD1
CDR3aa: CASSLEQGSYNSPLHF
CDR3nt: TGCGCCAGCAGCTTGGAACAGGGGTCCTATAATTCACCCCTCCACTTT

j_gene: TRBJ2-1
abundance: NA
v_gene: TRBV7-6
d_gene: NA
CDR3aa: CASSATDYNEQFF
CDR3nt: TGTGCCAGCAGCGCGACAGATTACAATGAGCAGTTCTTC

j_gene: TRBJ1-1
abundance: NA
v_gene: TRBV27
d_gene: NA
CDR3aa: CASSLVVASGSNTEAFF
CDR3nt: TGTGCCAGCAGTTTAGTCGTCGCGTCGGGTAGCAACACTGAAGCTTTCTTT

j_gene: TRBJ1-5
abundance: NA
v_gene: TRBV15
d_gene: NA
CDR3aa: CATSNWGNQPQHF
CDR3nt: TGTGCCACCAGTAACTGGGGCAATCAGCCCCAGCATTTT

j_gene: TRBJ2-1
abundance: NA
v_gene: TRBV9
d_gene: NA
CDR3aa: CASSVANEQFF
CDR3nt: TGTGCCAGCAGCGTAGCGAATGAGCAGTTCTTC

j_gene: TRBJ1-1
abundance: NA
v_gene: TRBV12-3/TRBV12-4
d_gene: NA
CDR3aa: CASTATANTEAFF
CDR3nt: TGTGCCAGCACCGCGACGGCGAACACTGAAGCTTTCTTT

j_gene: TRBJ1-5
abundance: NA
v_gene: TRBV28
d_gene: NA
CDR3aa: CASSFDGGAYSNQPQHF
CDR3nt: TGTGCCAGCAGTTTTGATGGAGGGGCTTATAGCAATCAGCCCCAGCATTTT

j_gene: TRBJ1-1
abundance: NA
v_gene: TRBV6-1
d_gene: NA
CDR3aa: CASSNLAERTEAFF
CDR3nt: TGTGCCAGCAGTAATCTAGCGGAACGCACTGAAGCTTTCTTT

j_gene: TRBJ2-1
abundance: NA
v_gene: TRBV6-5
d_gene: TRBD2
CDR3aa: CASSWTSGGYEQFF
CDR3nt: TGTGCCAGCAGCTGGACTAGCGGGGGCTATGAGCAGTTCTTC

j_gene: TRBJ2-7
abundance: NA
v_gene: TRBV20-1
d_gene: NA
CDR3aa: CSARDYPESYEQYF
CDR3nt: TGCAGTGCTAGAGATTATCCAGAGTCCTACGAGCAGTACTTC

j_gene: TRBJ1-5
abundance: NA
v_gene: TRBV25-1
d_gene: NA
CDR3aa: CASSDSNSNQPQHF
CDR3nt: TGTGCCAGCAGTGACAGCAATAGCAATCAGCCCCAGCATTTT

j_gene: TRBJ2-7
abundance: NA
v_gene: TRBV12-3/TRBV12-4
d_gene: TRBD2
CDR3aa: CASGQRGAAYEQYF
CDR3nt: TGTGCCAGCGGGCAGCGGGGGGCCGCTTACGAGCAGTACTTC

j_gene: TRBJ1-3
abundance: NA
v_gene: TRBV29-1
d_gene: NA
CDR3aa: CSVEPGSGNTIYF
CDR3nt: TGCAGCGTTGAGCCGGGCTCTGGAAACACCATATATTTT

j_gene: TRBJ2-1
abundance: NA
v_gene: TRBV3-1
d_gene: NA
CDR3aa: CASSQSGYNEQFF
CDR3nt: TGTGCCAGCAGCCAATCTGGCTACAATGAGCAGTTCTTC

j_gene: TRBJ2-2
abundance: NA
v_gene: TRBV19
d_gene: NA
CDR3aa: CASSIDIGWNTGELFF
CDR3nt: TGTGCCAGTAGTATAGATATTGGGTGGAACACCGGGGAGCTGTTTTTT

j_gene: TRBJ2-1
abundance: NA
v_gene: TRBV9
d_gene: NA
CDR3aa: CASSVGQSSYNEQFF
CDR3nt: TGTGCCAGCAGCGTAGGGCAAAGCTCCTACAATGAGCAGTTCTTC

j_gene: TRBJ2-2
abundance: NA
v_gene: TRBV6-5
d_gene: NA
CDR3aa: CASTFSGYTGELFF
CDR3nt: TGTGCCAGCACATTTAGCGGCTACACCGGGGAGCTGTTTTTT

j_gene: TRBJ2-6
abundance: NA
v_gene: TRBV14
d_gene: NA
CDR3aa: CASSQGRAGANVLTF
CDR3nt: TGTGCCAGCAGCCAAGGCCGGGCTGGGGCCAACGTCCTGACTTTC

j_gene: TRBJ2-2
abundance: NA
v_gene: TRBV6-6
d_gene: NA
CDR3aa: CASTPGQSYTGELFF
CDR3nt: TGTGCCAGCACCCCTGGGCAGTCTTACACCGGGGAGCTGTTTTTT

j_gene: TRBJ1-2
abundance: NA
v_gene: TRBV5-4
d_gene: TRBD1
CDR3aa: CAIAGRPGQGEYYGYTF
CDR3nt: TGTGCCATCGCCGGGCGGCCAGGACAGGGAGAGTACTATGGCTACACCTTC

j_gene: TRBJ2-1
abundance: NA
v_gene: TRBV29-1
d_gene: TRBD2
CDR3aa: CSVAGGLRNEQFF
CDR3nt: TGCAGCGTTGCGGGAGGGCTAAGGAATGAGCAGTTCTTC

j_gene: TRBJ1-5
abundance: NA
v_gene: TRBV25-1
d_gene: NA
CDR3aa: CASSEQVGNQPQHF
CDR3nt: TGTGCCAGCAGTGAACAGGTGGGGAATCAGCCCCAGCATTTT

j_gene: TRBJ2-5
abundance: NA
v_gene: TRBV6-5
d_gene: NA
CDR3aa: CASSYGRETQYF
CDR3nt: TGTGCCAGCAGTTACGGGCGGGAGACCCAGTACTTC

j_gene: TRBJ2-1
abundance: NA
v_gene: TRBV19
d_gene: NA
CDR3aa: CASSPDGLNEQFF
CDR3nt: TGTGCCAGTAGTCCAGACGGATTAAATGAGCAGTTCTTC

j_gene: TRBJ1-2
abundance: NA
v_gene: TRBV20-1
d_gene: TRBD1
CDR3aa: CSATHRGAYGYTF
CDR3nt: TGCAGTGCCACCCACAGGGGGGCATATGGCTACACCTTC

j_gene: TRBJ1-5
abundance: NA
v_gene: TRBV12-3/TRBV12-4
d_gene: NA
CDR3aa: CASSPRVGNQPQHF
CDR3nt: TGTGCCAGCAGTCCCAGGGTAGGAAATCAGCCCCAGCATTTT

j_gene: TRBJ2-2
abundance: once
v_gene: TRBV5-1
d_gene: NA
CDR3aa: CASSWEYTGELFF
CDR3nt: TGCGCCAGCAGCTGGGAATACACCGGGGAGCTGTTTTTT

j_gene: TRBJ2-1
abundance: NA
v_gene: TRBV6-4
d_gene: TRBD2
CDR3aa: CASSVVSTSGRYNEQFF
CDR3nt: TGTGCCAGCAGTGTTGTCTCTACTAGCGGGAGGTACAATGAGCAGTTCTTC

j_gene: TRBJ2-3
abundance: NA
v_gene: TRBV28
d_gene: TRBD2
CDR3aa: CASSLPSTSGGATDTQYF
CDR3nt: TGTGCCAGCAGTTTACCCTCGACTAGCGGGGGGGCCACAGATACGCAGTATTTT

j_gene: TRBJ2-3
abundance: NA
v_gene: TRBV19
d_gene: NA
CDR3aa: CASNPRGLTDTQYF
CDR3nt: TGTGCCAGTAACCCCAGGGGCCTCACAGATACGCAGTATTTT

j_gene: TRBJ1-2
abundance: NA
v_gene: TRBV19
d_gene: TRBD1
CDR3aa: CASSPRADRGSGYTF
CDR3nt: TGTGCCAGTAGTCCTAGAGCGGACAGGGGAAGCGGCTACACCTTC

j_gene: TRBJ2-1
abundance: NA
v_gene: TRBV25-1
d_gene: TRBD1
CDR3aa: CASIEDRGTYNEQFF
CDR3nt: TGTGCCAGCATCGAGGACAGGGGGACCTACAATGAGCAGTTCTTC

j_gene: TRBJ1-1
abundance: NA
v_gene: TRBV7-6
d_gene: TRBD1
CDR3aa: CASSVRDRGDTEAFF
CDR3nt: TGTGCCAGCAGCGTTAGGGACAGGGGTGACACTGAAGCTTTCTTT

j_gene: TRBJ1-5
abundance: NA
v_gene: TRBV24-1
d_gene: NA
CDR3aa: CATSDSSQGTGLYNQPQHF
CDR3nt: TGTGCCACCAGTGATTCGAGTCAGGGGACTGGACTTTACAATCAGCCCCAGCATTTT

j_gene: TRBJ2-1
abundance: NA
v_gene: TRBV29-1
d_gene: TRBD1
CDR3aa: CSVVGTGVYNEQFF
CDR3nt: TGCAGCGTTGTAGGGACAGGGGTGTACAATGAGCAGTTCTTC

j_gene: TRBJ2-5
abundance: NA
v_gene: TRBV24-1
d_gene: NA
CDR3aa: CATSEWREETQYF
CDR3nt: TGTGCCACCAGTGAGTGGAGGGAAGAGACCCAGTACTTC

j_gene: TRBJ2-7
abundance: NA
v_gene: TRBV3-1
d_gene: NA
CDR3aa: CASSQDTGSYEQYF
CDR3nt: TGTGCCAGCAGCCAAGATACTGGCAGCTACGAGCAGTACTTC

j_gene: TRBJ2-1
abundance: NA
v_gene: TRBV9
d_gene: TRBD2
CDR3aa: CASSAGGGYNEQFF
CDR3nt: TGTGCCAGCAGCGCCGGGGGGGGCTACAATGAGCAGTTCTTC

j_gene: TRBJ1-2
abundance: NA
v_gene: TRBV12-3/TRBV12-4
d_gene: NA
CDR3aa: CASSFRQADGYTF
CDR3nt: TGTGCCAGCAGTTTCCGGCAGGCGGATGGCTACACCTTC

j_gene: TRBJ1-4
abundance: NA
v_gene: TRBV9
d_gene: NA
CDR3aa: CASSVEGKTNEKLFF
CDR3nt: TGTGCCAGCAGCGTAGAGGGTAAAACTAATGAAAAACTGTTTTTT

j_gene: TRBJ2-3
abundance: NA
v_gene: TRBV7-9
d_gene: NA
CDR3aa: CASSLPGADTQYF
CDR3nt: TGTGCCAGCAGCTTACCAGGGGCAGATACGCAGTATTTT